The clone carrying this T cell receptor (beta chain) was seen only a few times. These data originate in a study of T cells in Graves' hyperthyroidism and ophthalmopathy. On the basis of clinical symptoms, serum thyroxine and TRAb, thyroid ultrasound and orbital computed tomography, diagnoses were made. The CDR3 regions of TCR beta were amplified from RNA transcripts. The TCR CDR3 first-round RT-PCR relied on the HTBI primer set. One entry per CDR3 protein results from TCRdb running MiXCR on the multiplex PCR reads. The profile covers 250,000 or so distinct CDR3 sequences, with roughly 15% appearing a single time and about 30% taken by the ten largest. The CDR3 loop spans 14 amino acids. Trimming left V 3 bases short and J 7 bases short, with 15 bases between. In germline, CDR1 is GTSNPN, CDR2 SVGIG (reference sequence).

The clonotype originates from a woman younger than 30 with Graves' ophthalmopathy. The specimen was blood. This chain uses TRBV30 with TRBJ1-4; tentatively, D is TRBD1 (5 bases). The CDR3 sequence: CAWRELGGAEKLFF. The CDR3 DNA reads as TGTGCCTGGAGAGAGTTGGGGGGTGCTGAAAAACTGTTTTTT.